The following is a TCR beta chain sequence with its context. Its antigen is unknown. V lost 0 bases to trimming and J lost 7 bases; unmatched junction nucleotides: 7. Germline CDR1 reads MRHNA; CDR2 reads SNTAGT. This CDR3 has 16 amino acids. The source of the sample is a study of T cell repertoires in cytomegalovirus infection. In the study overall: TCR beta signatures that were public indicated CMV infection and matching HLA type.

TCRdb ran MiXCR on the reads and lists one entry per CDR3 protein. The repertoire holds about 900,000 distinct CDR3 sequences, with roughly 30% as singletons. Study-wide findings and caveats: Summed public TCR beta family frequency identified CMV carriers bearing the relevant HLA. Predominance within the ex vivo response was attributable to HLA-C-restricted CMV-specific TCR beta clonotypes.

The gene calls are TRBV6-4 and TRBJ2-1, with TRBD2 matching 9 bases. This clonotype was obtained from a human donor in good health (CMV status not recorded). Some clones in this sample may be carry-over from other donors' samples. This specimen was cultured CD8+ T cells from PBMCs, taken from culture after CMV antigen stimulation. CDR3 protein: CASSDSIAGGRNEQFF. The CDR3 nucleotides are TGTGCCAGCAGTGACTCGATTGCGGGGGGGCGGAATGAGCAGTTCTTC.